The rows below give T cell receptor beta chains drawn from one sample of a study of blood T cells in healthy people across ages. TCRdb reprocessed the 5' RACE reads via MiXCR and lists one record per CDR3 protein. In the table there are some 850,000 distinct CDR3 sequences, 25% to 30% of which are singletons. Separately, the same data were catalogued under a study of T cells of mothers and their children.

The source material was blood. Receptor source: a boy between 10 and 17 years old in good health. CDR3s include the opening cysteine and the closing phenylalanine or tryptophan. The D gene is left open where the match is weak. For some rows the clone size is stated as once, few or many, or as a class when expanded; others skip it.

j_call v_call clone_size d_call cdr3_nt cdr3_aa
TRBJ2-5 TRBV20-1 - TRBD2 TGCAGTGCTAGAGTTCCCGGACTAGAAGAGACCCAGTACTTC CSARVPGLEETQYF
TRBJ1-1 TRBV6-1 few - TGTGCCAGCAGTCCCAGGGTCTCAGCCCCGATGAACACTGAAGCTTTCTTT CASSPRVSAPMNTEAFF
TRBJ2-1 TRBV5-1 few TRBD2 TGCGCCAGCAGCCAAACTAGCGGGGGTAGGAATGAGCAGTTCTTC CASSQTSGGRNEQFF
TRBJ1-2 TRBV10-3 - - TGTGCCATCAGTGAGGGGCTAGGTGGCTACACCTTC CAISEGLGGYTF
TRBJ1-6 TRBV4-1 few - TGCGCCAGCAGCCAAGGGACTGGGTCACCCCTCCACTTT CASSQGTGSPLHF
TRBJ2-7 TRBV6-2/TRBV6-3 - - TGTGCCAGCAGTTACGGAGACGGCCGCTACGAGCAGTACTTC CASSYGDGRYEQYF
TRBJ2-7 TRBV5-1 - TRBD2 TGCGCCAGCAGCCGGAGGACTAGCGGCGTAGACGAGCAGTACTTC CASSRRTSGVDEQYF
TRBJ2-3 TRBV12-3/TRBV12-4 - - TGTGCCAGTTGTGGGGATACGCAGTATTTT CASCGDTQYF
TRBJ2-1 TRBV7-9 few TRBD1 TGTGCCAGCGGCAGGGGGAATCCATACAATGAGCAGTTCTTC CASGRGNPYNEQFF
TRBJ2-5 TRBV4-2 few - TGTGCCAGCAGCCAAGTACGTTACCAGACCCAGTACTTC CASSQVRYQTQYF
TRBJ2-1 TRBV2 few TRBD1 TGTGCCAGCACCCGAACGGGACAGGGCGTAAATGAGCAGTTCTTC CASTRTGQGVNEQFF
TRBJ2-2 TRBV7-8 - - TGTGCCAGCAGCCCGCGGGATCTAGACGGGGAGCTGTTTTTT CASSPRDLDGELFF
TRBJ2-5 TRBV18 - TRBD2 TGTGCCAGCTCACTTTGGACTAGATCAGAGACCCAGTACTTC CASSLWTRSETQYF
TRBJ1-2 TRBV12-3/TRBV12-4 - TRBD1 TGTGCCAGCAGTACCCGGGACAGGGATGGCTACACCTTC CASSTRDRDGYTF
TRBJ1-2 TRBV3-1 few - TGTGCCAGCAGCCAAGATCACGGGGGGGCCAACTATGGCTACACCTTC CASSQDHGGANYGYTF
TRBJ1-4 TRBV12-3/TRBV12-4 - - TGTGCCAGCAGCGATCTTAGCTACAATGAAAAACTGTTTTTT CASSDLSYNEKLFF
TRBJ2-5 TRBV3-1 few TRBD2 TGTGCCAGCAGCCTTAGGACTAGCGGGGGGGCTGAGACCCAGTACTTC CASSLRTSGGAETQYF
TRBJ2-5 TRBV7-9 few TRBD1 TGTGCCAGCAGCCCGCCGACAGGGGGAGAGACCCAGTACTTC CASSPPTGGETQYF